This record covers a single T cell receptor beta chain. The target of this receptor is not known. One base away there is no much larger clone; base qualities are not given. Library prep was done by the immunoSEQ multiplex PCR assay. Drawn from immuneACCESS, this table holds only the in-frame rearrangements with V and J called that TCRdb kept. Clones are partly lost; checked studies trace under half to an unresolved V gene and leave the rest unexplained. The table for this sample lists about 75,000 clones; around 92% of them were counted only once. The ten top clones hold 0.7% to 0.9% of the sample. The data were taken from a study of T cell changes during pregnancy in multiple sclerosis (dated by TCRdb to 2018 to 2020). For context, the study as a whole: The study looked at changes in the T cell repertoire across pregnancy in women with multiple sclerosis.

The germline V gene gives CDR1 as SGHTA and CDR2 as FQGNSA. Spanning cysteine to phenylalanine, the CDR3 consists of 17 amino acids. CDR3 DNA only is kept here, 51 bases in frame from base 1. A distance of 18 bases separates the germline ends of V and J, which lose 1 base and 3 bases respectively. The rearranged chain carries TRBV7-2 and TRBJ2-5; possibly the D gene is TRBD1, per 8 matching bases. The sequences come from peripheral blood, collected in the first trimester of pregnancy. This clonotype was obtained from a female donor in good health, enrolled as a control in a pregnancy study. In nucleotides, the sequence is TGTGCCAGCAGCTTAGTCGGGAAACAGGGGGGGAAAGAGACCCAGTACTTC. Its translation reads: CASSLVGKQGGKETQYF.